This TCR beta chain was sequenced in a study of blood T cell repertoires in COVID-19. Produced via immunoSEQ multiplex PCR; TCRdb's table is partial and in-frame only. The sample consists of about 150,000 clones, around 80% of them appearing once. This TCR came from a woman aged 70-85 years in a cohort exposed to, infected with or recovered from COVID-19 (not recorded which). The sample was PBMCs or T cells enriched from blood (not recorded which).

DNA for the CDR3: TGCGCCAGCAGTCCGGGACAGGAGGCAGATACGCAGTATTTT. Its translation: CASSPGQEADTQYF. The chain joins TRBV5-1 to TRBJ2-3; 8 bases match TRBD1. Germline V gives CDR1 SGHRS, CDR2 YFSETQ. V lost 5 bases to trimming and J lost 4 bases; unmatched junction nucleotides: 6. The CDR3 runs to 14 residues.